This T cell receptor (beta chain) was sequenced in a study of cytomegalovirus exposure and HLA in healthy donors. For the study at large: Around 80 million unique TCR sequences came from HLA-typed donors in an early release.

After removal of 1 base from V and 3 bases from J, the junction contained 7 bases not matched to a gene. CDR1 LGHNA and CDR2 YSLEER come from the germline V gene. The CDR3 extends over 16 amino acids. A remark on this clone: The antigen is not known.

It was with 60 Vbeta and 13 Jbeta primers that the PCR ran. Using immunoSEQ multiplex PCR, the repertoire was profiled, and TCRdb retains in-frame clones only, with some absent. This table holds tens of thousands of clones, 77% found once. Whole-study results and caveats: HLA alleles showed associations with about 17,000 TCR beta sequences in a later analysis, at a 0.05 false discovery rate. Earlier findings revealed that most TCR beta V segments proved productive either about 87% or about 30% of the time. In a later analysis, HLA-C alleles had the fewest associated TCRs, DRB1 alleles the most.

The receptor was isolated from a male donor in good health and CMV-seropositive. Sequencing used PBMCs. The rearrangement links TRBV4-3 to TRBJ2-5; 8 nucleotides match TRBD1. The CDR3 loop is CASSQGYRGIKETQYF. The CDR3 bases are TGCGCCAGCAGCCAAGGTTACAGGGGGATTAAAGAGACCCAGTACTTC.